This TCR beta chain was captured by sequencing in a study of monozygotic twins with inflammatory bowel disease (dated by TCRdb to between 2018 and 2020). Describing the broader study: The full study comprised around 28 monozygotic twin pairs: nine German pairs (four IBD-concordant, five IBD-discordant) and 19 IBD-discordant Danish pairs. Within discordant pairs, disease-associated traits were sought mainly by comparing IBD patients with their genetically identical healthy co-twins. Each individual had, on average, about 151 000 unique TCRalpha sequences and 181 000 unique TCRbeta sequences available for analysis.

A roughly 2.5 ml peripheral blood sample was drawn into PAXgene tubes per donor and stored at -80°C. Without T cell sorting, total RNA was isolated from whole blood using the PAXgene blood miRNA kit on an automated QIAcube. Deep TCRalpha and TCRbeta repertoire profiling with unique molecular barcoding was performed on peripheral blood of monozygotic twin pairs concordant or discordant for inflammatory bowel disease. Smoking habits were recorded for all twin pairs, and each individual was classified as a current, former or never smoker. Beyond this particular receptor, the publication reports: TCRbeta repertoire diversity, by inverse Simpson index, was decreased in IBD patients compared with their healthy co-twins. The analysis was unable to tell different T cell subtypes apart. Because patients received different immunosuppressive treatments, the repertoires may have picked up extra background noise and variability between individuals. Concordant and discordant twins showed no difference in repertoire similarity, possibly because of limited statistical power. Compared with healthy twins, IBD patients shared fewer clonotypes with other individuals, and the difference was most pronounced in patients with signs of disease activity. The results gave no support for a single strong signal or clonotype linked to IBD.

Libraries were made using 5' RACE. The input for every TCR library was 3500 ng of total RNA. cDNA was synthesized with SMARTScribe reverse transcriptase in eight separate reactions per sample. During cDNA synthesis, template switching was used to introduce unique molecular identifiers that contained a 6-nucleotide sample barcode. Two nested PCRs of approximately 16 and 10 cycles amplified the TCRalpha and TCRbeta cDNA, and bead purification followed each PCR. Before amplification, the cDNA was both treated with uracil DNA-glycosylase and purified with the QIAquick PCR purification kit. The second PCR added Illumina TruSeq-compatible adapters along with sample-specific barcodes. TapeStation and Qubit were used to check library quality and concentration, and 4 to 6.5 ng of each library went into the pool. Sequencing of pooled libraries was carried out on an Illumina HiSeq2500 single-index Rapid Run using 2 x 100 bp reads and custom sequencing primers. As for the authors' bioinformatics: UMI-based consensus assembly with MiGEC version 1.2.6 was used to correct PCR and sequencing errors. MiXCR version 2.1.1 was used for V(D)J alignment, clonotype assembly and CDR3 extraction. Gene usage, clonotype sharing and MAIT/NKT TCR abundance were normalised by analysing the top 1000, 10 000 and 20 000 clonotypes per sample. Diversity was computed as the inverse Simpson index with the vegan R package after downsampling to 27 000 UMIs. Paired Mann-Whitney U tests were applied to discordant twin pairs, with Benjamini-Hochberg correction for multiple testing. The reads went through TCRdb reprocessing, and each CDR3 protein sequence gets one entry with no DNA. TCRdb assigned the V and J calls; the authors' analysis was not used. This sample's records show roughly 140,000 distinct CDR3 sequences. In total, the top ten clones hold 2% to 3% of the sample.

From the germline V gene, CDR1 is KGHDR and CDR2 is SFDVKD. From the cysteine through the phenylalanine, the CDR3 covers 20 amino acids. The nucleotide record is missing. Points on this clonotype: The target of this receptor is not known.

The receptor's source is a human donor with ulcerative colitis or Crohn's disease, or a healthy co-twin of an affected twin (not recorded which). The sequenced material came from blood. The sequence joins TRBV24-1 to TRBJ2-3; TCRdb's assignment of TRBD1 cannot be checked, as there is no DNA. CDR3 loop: CATSDPTRPGRTYGTDTQYF.